This TCR beta chain was obtained from a study of glioma-infiltrating T cells. In its sample, this clonotype was seen many times. Its antigen is not known. Findings and caveats of the study: Very few CDR3 sequences were shared between tissue and blood.

CDR1 is MNHEY, CDR2 SMNVEV, per germline (reference sequence). The CDR3 consists of 13 residues. Trimming removed 5 bases at V and 4 bases at J, with 9 bases between. Amplification of TCR alpha and beta CDR3 regions from RNA used iRepertoire nested multiplex PCR. TCRdb re-analysed the multiplex PCR reads in MiXCR, keeping a single row per CDR3 protein. Among 95,000 to 110,000 distinct CDR3 sequences, 25% to 30% were seen once, and the ten largest hold less than 55%. Sequenced sample: glioma tissue, nonneoplastic brain tissue, or PBMCs (not recorded which). The J gene is TRBJ2-1, the V gene TRBV27; D possibly uses TRBD1 or TRBD2 (5 bases each). This clonotype was obtained from a human donor with low-grade glioma or glioblastoma, undergoing nonglioma brain surgery, or in good health (not recorded which). In DNA, the CDR3 is TGTGCCAGCAGTAGGTGGGGGTACAATGAGCAGTTCTTC. Residues: CASSRWGYNEQFF.